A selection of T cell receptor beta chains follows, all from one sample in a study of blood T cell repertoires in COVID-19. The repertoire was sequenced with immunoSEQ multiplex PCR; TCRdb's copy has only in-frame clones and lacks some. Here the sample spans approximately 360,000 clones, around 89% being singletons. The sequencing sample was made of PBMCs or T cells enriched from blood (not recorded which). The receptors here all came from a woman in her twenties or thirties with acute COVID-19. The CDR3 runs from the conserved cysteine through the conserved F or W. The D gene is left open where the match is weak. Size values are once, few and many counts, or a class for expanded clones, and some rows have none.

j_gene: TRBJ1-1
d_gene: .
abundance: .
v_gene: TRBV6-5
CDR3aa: CASCLSVTEAFF
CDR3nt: TGTGCCAGCTGCCTCTCAGTAACTGAAGCTTTCTTT

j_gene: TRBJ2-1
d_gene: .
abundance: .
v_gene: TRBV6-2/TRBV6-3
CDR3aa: CASSYLLNEQFF
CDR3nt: TGTGCCAGCAGTTACCTTCTCAATGAGCAGTTCTTC

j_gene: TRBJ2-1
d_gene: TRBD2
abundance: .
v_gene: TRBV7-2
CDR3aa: CASSDFGGSAYNEQFF
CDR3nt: TGTGCCAGCAGCGATTTCGGGGGGTCCGCCTACAATGAGCAGTTCTTC

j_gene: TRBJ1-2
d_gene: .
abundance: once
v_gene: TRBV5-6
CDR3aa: CASSLGPGANYGYTF
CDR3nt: TGTGCCAGCAGCTTAGGCCCCGGGGCTAACTATGGCTACACCTTC

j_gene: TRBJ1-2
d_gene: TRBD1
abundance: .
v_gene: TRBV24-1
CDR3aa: CATSDYGTGGKDYGYTF
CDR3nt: TGTGCCACCAGTGATTACGGGACAGGGGGTAAGGACTATGGCTACACCTTC

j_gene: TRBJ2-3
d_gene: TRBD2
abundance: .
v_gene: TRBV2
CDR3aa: CASSRSGGAITDTQYF
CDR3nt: TGTGCCAGCAGCCGTAGCGGGGGGGCGATCACAGATACGCAGTATTTT

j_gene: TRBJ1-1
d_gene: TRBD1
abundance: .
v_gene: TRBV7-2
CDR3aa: CASSPQGGSTEAFF
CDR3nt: TGTGCCAGCAGCCCACAGGGGGGAAGCACTGAAGCTTTCTTT

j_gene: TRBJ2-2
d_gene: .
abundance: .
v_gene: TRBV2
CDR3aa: CASSGVFGGTGELFF
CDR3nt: TGTGCCAGCAGTGGGGTTTTCGGAGGGACCGGGGAGCTGTTTTTT

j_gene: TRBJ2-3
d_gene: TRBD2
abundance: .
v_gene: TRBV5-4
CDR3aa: CASSLALSGGYMSTDTQYF
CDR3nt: TGTGCCAGCAGCTTGGCCCTTAGCGGGGGATATATGAGCACAGATACGCAGTATTTT

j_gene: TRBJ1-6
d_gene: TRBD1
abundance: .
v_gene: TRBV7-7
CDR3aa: CASSFSGQGNSPLHF
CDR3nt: TGTGCCAGCAGCTTTTCGGGACAGGGTAATTCACCCCTCCACTTT

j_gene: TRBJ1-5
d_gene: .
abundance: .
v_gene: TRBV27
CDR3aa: CASNPRGSNQPQHF
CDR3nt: TGTGCCAGCAACCCCCGAGGGTCCAATCAGCCCCAGCATTTT

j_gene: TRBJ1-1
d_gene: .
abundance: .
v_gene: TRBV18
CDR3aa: CASSPPYPSGGLRTEAFF
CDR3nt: TGTGCCAGCTCACCACCATACCCCAGCGGGGGGCTACGCACTGAAGCTTTCTTT

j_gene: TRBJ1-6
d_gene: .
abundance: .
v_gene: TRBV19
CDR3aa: CASSIDGQGNSPLHF
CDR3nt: TGTGCCAGTAGTATAGATGGGCAGGGGAATTCACCCCTCCACTTT

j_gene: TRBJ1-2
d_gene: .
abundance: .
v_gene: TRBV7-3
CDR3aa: CASSPGAGYGYTF
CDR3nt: TGTGCCAGCAGCCCCGGAGCCGGGTATGGCTACACCTTC

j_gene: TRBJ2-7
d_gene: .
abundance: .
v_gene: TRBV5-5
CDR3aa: CASSLLTPEQYF
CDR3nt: TGTGCCAGCAGCTTGTTAACTCCTGAGCAGTACTTC

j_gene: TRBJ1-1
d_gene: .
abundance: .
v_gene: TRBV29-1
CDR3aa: CSVEEGQNTEAFF
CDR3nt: TGCAGCGTTGAAGAGGGACAGAACACTGAAGCTTTCTTT

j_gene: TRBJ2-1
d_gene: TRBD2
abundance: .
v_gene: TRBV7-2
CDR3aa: CASSPPGLETSYNEQFF
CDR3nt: TGTGCCAGCAGCCCCCCGGGACTAGAGACGTCTTACAATGAGCAGTTCTTC

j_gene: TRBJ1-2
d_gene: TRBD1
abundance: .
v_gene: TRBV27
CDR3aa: CASSLSEGGFYGYTF
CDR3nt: TGTGCCAGCAGTTTATCAGAAGGGGGCTTCTATGGCTACACCTTC

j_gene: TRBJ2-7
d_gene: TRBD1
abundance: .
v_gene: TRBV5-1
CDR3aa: CASSSGTGMGRKIYEQYF
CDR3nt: TGCGCCAGCAGCTCCGGGACAGGGATGGGTCGAAAGATCTACGAGCAGTACTTC

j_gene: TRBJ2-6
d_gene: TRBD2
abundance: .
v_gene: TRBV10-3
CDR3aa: CAISPSGGAGANVLTF
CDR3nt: TGTGCCATCAGTCCTAGCGGGGGGGCTGGGGCCAACGTCCTGACTTTC

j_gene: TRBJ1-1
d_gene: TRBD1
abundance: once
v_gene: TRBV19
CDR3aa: CASSPRDRGRRDTEAFF
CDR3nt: TGTGCCAGTAGTCCGCGAGACAGGGGGCGCAGAGACACTGAAGCTTTCTTT

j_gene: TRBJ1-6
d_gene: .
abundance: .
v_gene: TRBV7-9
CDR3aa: CASSLAPLRSLHF
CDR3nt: TGTGCCAGCAGCTTAGCCCCCCTTAGATCCCTCCACTTT

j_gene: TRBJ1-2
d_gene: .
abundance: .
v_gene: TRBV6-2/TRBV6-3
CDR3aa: CASSDPGTNYGYTF
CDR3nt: TGTGCCAGCAGTGACCCGGGGACTAACTATGGCTACACCTTC

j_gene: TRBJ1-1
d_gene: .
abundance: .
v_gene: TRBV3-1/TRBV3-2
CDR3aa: CASSQGVYRRGFF
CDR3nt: TGTGCCAGCAGCCAAGGCGTATACAGGAGGGGTTTCTTT

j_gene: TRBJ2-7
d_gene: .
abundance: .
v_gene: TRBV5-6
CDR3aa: CASSFGSLSALYEQYF
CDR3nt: TGTGCCAGCAGCTTTGGCTCATTGTCAGCGCTCTACGAGCAGTACTTC

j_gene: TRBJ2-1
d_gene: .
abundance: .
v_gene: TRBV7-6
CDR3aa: CATGGYGDHNEQFF
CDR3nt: TGTGCCACTGGGGGGTACGGGGATCACAATGAGCAGTTCTTC